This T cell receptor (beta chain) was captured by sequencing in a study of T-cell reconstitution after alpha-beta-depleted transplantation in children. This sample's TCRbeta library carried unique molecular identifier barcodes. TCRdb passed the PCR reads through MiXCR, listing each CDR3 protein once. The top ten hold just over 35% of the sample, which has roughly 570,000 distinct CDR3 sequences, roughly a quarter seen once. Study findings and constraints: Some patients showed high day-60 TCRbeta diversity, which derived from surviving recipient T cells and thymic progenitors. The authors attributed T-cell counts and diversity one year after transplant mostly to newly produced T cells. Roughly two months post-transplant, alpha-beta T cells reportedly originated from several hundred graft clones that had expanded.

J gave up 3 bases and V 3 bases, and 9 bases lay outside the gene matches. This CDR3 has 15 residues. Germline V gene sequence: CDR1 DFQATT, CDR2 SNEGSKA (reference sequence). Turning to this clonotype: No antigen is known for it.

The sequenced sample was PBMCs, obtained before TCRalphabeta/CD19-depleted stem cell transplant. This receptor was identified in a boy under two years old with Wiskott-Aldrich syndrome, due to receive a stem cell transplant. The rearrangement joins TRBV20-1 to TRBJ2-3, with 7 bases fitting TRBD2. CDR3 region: CSARGLGGLTDTQYF. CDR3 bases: TGCAGTGCTAGGGGCTTGGGGGGGTTGACAGATACGCAGTATTTT.